The rows below give T cell receptor beta chains drawn from one sample of a study of human T cells and chemical hapten exposure. TCRdb reanalysed the RACE reads using MiXCR and keeps one entry per CDR3 protein. The sample includes 70,000 to 90,000 distinct CDR3 sequences, 8% to 13% seen only once; the top ten take 5%. The source was whole blood, collected in connection with sensitization to the hapten diphenylcyclopropenone (DPC). All receptors derive from a woman aged 45 to 65 with alopecia areata. Some clones in this sample may be carry-over from other donors' samples. The CDR3 runs from the conserved cysteine through the conserved F or W. D genes are given only for firm matches. Clone size is given for some rows only: seen once, a few or many times, or a class if the clone is expanded.

>.|TRBD1|TRBV6-5|TRBJ1-4
TGTGCCAGCAGGCGTGGACAGGGCACAACTAATGAAAAACTGTTTTTT
CASRRGQGTTNEKLFF
>.|TRBD2|TRBV7-2|TRBJ2-5
TGTGCCAGCAGCATAGGACTAGCGGGAGGGCAAGAGACCCAGTACTTC
CASSIGLAGGQETQYF
>.|.|TRBV7-6|TRBJ2-1
TGTGCCAGCAGCTTAGTTTTGATAGGAGACTCGGATGAGCAGTTCTTC
CASSLVLIGDSDEQFF
>few|TRBD1|TRBV12-3/TRBV12-4|TRBJ1-4
TGTGCCAGCAGTTTGTTGACAGGGGCTAATGAAAAACTGTTTTTT
CASSLLTGANEKLFF
>.|TRBD2|TRBV20-1|TRBJ2-7
TGCAGTGCAAGGACTAGCGGGCGCTCCTACGAGCAGTACTTC
CSARTSGRSYEQYF
>few|.|TRBV19|TRBJ1-2
TGTGCCAGCCTAAGCCTACAGGGCTATGGCTACACCTTC
CASLSLQGYGYTF
>many|.|TRBV4-1|TRBJ2-2
TGCGCCAGCAGCCAAGAATTTGGGGGCGGTGGAGGGCTGTTTTTT
CASSQEFGGGGGLFF
>.|TRBD1|TRBV4-3|TRBJ2-3
TGCGCCAGCAGCCAAACAGGGGGCGAGTCAGATACGCAGTATTTT
CASSQTGGESDTQYF
>few|TRBD1|TRBV29-1|TRBJ2-7
TGCAGCGGAATAAGGACAGGGGGATCCTCCGAGCAGTACTTC
CSGIRTGGSSEQYF
>few|.|TRBV12-3/TRBV12-4|TRBJ2-7
TGTGCCAGCAGACCCACGAACATCCACGAGCAGTACTTC
CASRPTNIHEQYF
>few|.|TRBV2|TRBJ2-2
TGTGCCAGCACCCGGACTAAGAACACCGGGGAGCTGTTTTTT
CASTRTKNTGELFF
>.|.|TRBV9|TRBJ1-2
TGTGCCTCCTCCCGGGGATCGGGATATGGCTACACCTTC
CASSRGSGYGYTF
>.|TRBD1|TRBV20-1|TRBJ2-7
TGCAGTGCTATAGGGGACAGGAACTCCTACGAGCAGTACTTC
CSAIGDRNSYEQYF
>.|.|TRBV20-1|TRBJ2-1
TGCAGTGCTAGCGGGCAAGTCCGGAATGAGCAGTTCTTC
CSASGQVRNEQFF
>many|.|TRBV6-5|TRBJ1-4
TGTGCCAGCAGTTACTCGACAAACGATGAAAAACTGTTTTTT
CASSYSTNDEKLFF
>.|.|TRBV12-3/TRBV12-4|TRBJ2-6
TGTGCCAGCACACCCCAGGGGCCTTACTCTGGGGCCAACGTCCTGACTTTC
CASTPQGPYSGANVLTF
>few|.|TRBV6-6|TRBJ2-2
TGTGCCAGCAGTTCAGGGCTAAGCGGCACCGGGGAGCTGTTTTTT
CASSSGLSGTGELFF
>many|.|TRBV20-1|TRBJ1-1
TGCGCGGAGTTTCAGGGTGACACTGAAGCTTTCTTT
CAEFQGDTEAFF
>few|.|TRBV28|TRBJ1-1
TGTGCCAGCACTCTTCTGAACACTGAAGCTTTCTTT
CASTLLNTEAFF
>many|TRBD1|TRBV20-1|TRBJ2-7
TGCAGTGCTCCCCCATCAGGGGGAATATCCTACGAGCAGTACTTC
CSAPPSGGISYEQYF
>few|.|TRBV2|TRBJ1-1
TGTGCCAGCAGTCGGCGGGGGGCGGAGGTGTACACTGAAGCTTTCTTT
CASSRRGAEVYTEAFF
>few|.|TRBV19|TRBJ2-3
TGTGCCAGTAGTATAGCCGACACGGGCGCAGATACGCAGTATTTT
CASSIADTGADTQYF
>.|.|TRBV7-6|TRBJ2-1
TGTGCCAGCAGCTTGGGATTCTACAATGAGCAGTTCTTC
CASSLGFYNEQFF
>many|.|TRBV6-1|TRBJ1-1
TGTGCCAGCACCCGAAACTACCAGGTTGAAGCTTTCTTT
CASTRNYQVEAFF
>many|.|TRBV13|TRBJ1-3
TGTGCCAGCAGCACGACACAGGGTGCGCACACCATATATTTT
CASSTTQGAHTIYF
>many|.|TRBV29-1|TRBJ2-5
TGCAGCGCCCAAGGGCAGGGCCGAGAGACCCAGTACTTC
CSAQGQGRETQYF
>many|.|TRBV20-1|TRBJ2-5
TGCAGTGCTAGAGATTCGGCAGGTGGGGAGACCCAGTACTTC
CSARDSAGGETQYF
>many|.|TRBV28|TRBJ2-7
TGTGCCAGCAGTTTATCCCTCTACGAGCAGTACTTC
CASSLSLYEQYF
>.|TRBD2|TRBV4-1|TRBJ2-7
TGCGCCAGCAGCCGGAATCTAGCGGGTTCCACCTCCTACGAGCAGTACTTC
CASSRNLAGSTSYEQYF